This entry lists 32 T cell receptor beta chains sequenced from one sample in a study of OX40 agonist ivuxolimab in advanced cancers. Sequencing used immunoSEQ multiplex PCR; TCRdb keeps in-frame clones, though not all of them. This sample has tens of thousands of clones, with roughly 90% found just once. This material consisted of CD4+ or CD8+ T cells sorted from blood, taken in a trial of the OX40 agonist ivuxolimab. The receptors were sampled from an adult with an advanced solid tumor such as melanoma, head and neck, liver or kidney cancer.

This chain uses TRBV9 with TRBJ2-7, with TRBD1 identical over 7 bases. The CDR3 contains 15 residues. The germline V gene encodes CDR1 SGDLS and CDR2 YYNGEE. Trimming cost V 3 bases and J 3 bases; bases outside gene matches: 9. CDR3 nucleotide sequence: TGTGCCAGCAGCGGAGGGGACAGAGAGGGCTACGAGCAGTACTTC. This translates into CASSGGDREGYEQYF.

The chain uses TRBV4-3 and TRBJ1-2; D is possibly TRBD1 (6 bases). The CDR3 runs 16 residues. Germline-derived CDR1 and CDR2 are LGHNA and YSLEER. Trimming removed 1 base from V and 3 bases from J, with 15 bases in between. CDR3 loop: CASSQVTGRWDYGYTF. The DNA of the CDR3 is TGCGCCAGCAGCCAAGTCACAGGGAGGTGGGACTATGGCTACACCTTC.

This clone was seen a single time. This sequence joins TRBV9 and TRBJ2-7; TRBD1 matches at 7 bases. Germline values: CDR1 SGDLS, CDR2 YYNGEE. The junction had 4 bases not matched to a gene; V was cut back by 4 bases and J by 0 bases. CDR3 size: 14 residues. CDR3 bases: TGTGCCAGCAGCTTCCGGGACAGCTCCTACGAGCAGTACTTC. Translated, it gives CASSFRDSSYEQYF.

The J gene is TRBJ1-2, the V gene TRBV19, with TRBD1 identical over 7 bases. CDR1 is LNHDA, CDR2 SQIVND, per germline (reference sequence). This CDR3 has 13 amino acids. V was clipped by 6 bases and J by 3 bases; unmatched bases: 4. The CDR3: CASSYDRDYGYTF. As DNA, the CDR3 is TGTGCCAGTAGCTACGACAGGGACTATGGCTACACCTTC.

The chain links TRBV4-2 to TRBJ2-1; D might be TRBD1 (5 bases). Trimming removed 1 base at V and 1 base at J, with 14 bases between. Germline loops: CDR1 LGHNA, CDR2 YNFKEQ. The CDR3 consists of 17 residues. CDR3: CASSQAPRESSYNEQFF. The CDR3 coding sequence is TGTGCCAGCAGCCAAGCCCCCAGGGAATCGTCCTACAATGAGCAGTTCTTC.

The V and J genes are TRBV12-5 and TRBJ2-3, with 7 bases fitting TRBD2. The CDR3 has 17 amino acids. V was clipped by 0 bases and J by 3 bases; unmatched bases: 9. Looked up from germline, CDR1 is LGHNT and CDR2 is FRNRAP. CDR3 sequence reads: CASGLVLSGGGTDTQYF. The CDR3 nucleotides are TGTGCTAGTGGTTTGGTACTATCGGGGGGTGGTACAGATACGCAGTATTTT.

The CDR3 loop reads CASSILSVAGGGVGTDTQYF. The CDR3 DNA follows: TGTGCCAGTAGTATATTGAGTGTAGCGGGAGGAGGTGTCGGCACAGATACGCAGTATTTT. V gene TRBV19 combines with J gene TRBJ2-3; 10 nucleotides agree with TRBD2. V lost 2 bases and J lost 1; bases outside the gene matches: 15. Germline CDR1 LNHDA, CDR2 SQIVND (reference sequence). The CDR3 consists of 20 residues.

The V and J genes are TRBV12-5 and TRBJ2-3; TRBD2 matches 10 bases. Trimming at V came to 2 bases and at J to 2 bases, leaving 13 bases not matched to a gene. Germline V gives CDR1 LGHNT, CDR2 FRNRAP. The CDR3 contains 19 residues. This CDR3 is CASGLRELGLAGATDTQYF. The CDR3 nucleotides are TGTGCTAGTGGTTTGAGGGAGTTGGGGCTAGCGGGAGCCACAGATACGCAGTATTTT.

The rearrangement links TRBV6-6 to TRBJ1-2; D ambiguous. V lost 5 bases and J 5 bases, leaving 18 bases between the germline ends. This CDR3 has 15 residues. Germline-derived CDR1 and CDR2 are MNHNY and SVGAGI (reference sequence). The CDR3 region is CASSDPDPAPYGYTF. CDR3 bases: TGTGCCAGCAGTGACCCGGACCCGGCCCCTTATGGCTACACCTTC.

The chain has TRBV5-6 and TRBJ2-2; D possibly uses TRBD1 or TRBD2 (5 bases each). There are 17 residues in the CDR3. Trimming took off 3 bases at V and 7 bases at J, with 22 bases between the two ends. In germline, CDR1 is SGHDT, CDR2 YYEEEE. The CDR3 spells CASSYRDPATLGGELFF. CDR3 in DNA: TGTGCCAGCAGCTACCGGGACCCAGCTACCCTCGGCGGGGAGCTGTTTTTT.

The rearrangement links TRBV30 to TRBJ2-3, with TRBD2 matching over 12 bases. Germline V lookup: CDR1 GTSNPN, CDR2 SVGIG (reference sequence). J was trimmed by 2 bases and V by 1 base; bases with no gene match: 10. CDR3 length: 18 amino acids. CDR3 sequence (DNA): TGTGCCTGGAGTGCCCCTCTTCTAGCGGGGGGGTTCACAGATACGCAGTATTTT. Its translation: CAWSAPLLAGGFTDTQYF.

This chain joins TRBV6-4 and TRBJ1-2; possible D gene TRBD1, 6 bases. V was shortened by 5 bases and J by 7 bases, with 14 bases between the two germline ends. Looked up from germline, CDR1 is MRHNA and CDR2 is SNTAGT. This CDR3 has 13 amino acids. This CDR3 is CASSYEGGVGYTF. CDR3 sequence (DNA): TGTGCCAGCAGTTACGAGGGGGGAGTTGGCTACACCTTC.

About this clone: This may be a read error, as it is one base from a much larger clone. This chain links TRBV2 with TRBJ2-1; the match to TRBD2 covers 9 bases. The CDR3 loop spans 16 amino acids. V shed 7 bases, J shed 7 bases, and the junction held 14 bases outside the gene matches. CDR1 and CDR2 from the germline V gene are SNHLY and FYNNEI. The CDR3 DNA follows: TGTGCCAGCATCATGGGACCAGCGGGAGGTTTAAATGAGCAGTTCTTC. Translating gives CASIMGPAGGLNEQFF.

The V call is TRBV2, the J call TRBJ1-5; 7 bases line up with TRBD1. Germline assignment: CDR1 SNHLY and CDR2 FYNNEI. V lost 5 bases to trimming and J lost 0 bases; unmatched junction nucleotides: 16. The CDR3 runs to 19 residues. The CDR3 DNA reads TGTGCCAGCAGTCCTGGGACAGTGAGGGACTGTTATAGCAATCAGCCCCAGCATTTT. Protein product: CASSPGTVRDCYSNQPQHF.

This clone was seen just once. The chain recombines TRBV12-5 with TRBJ2-5, with D possibly being TRBD1 (6 bases). Germline V CDR1 and CDR2: LGHNT, FRNRAP. CDR3 length: 15 amino acids. Deletions cut 1 base from V and 4 bases from J, with 13 bases between. CDR3 in DNA: TGTGCTAGTGGTTTGGGACAGGTCATGGGAGAGACCCAGTACTTC. It codes for CASGLGQVMGETQYF.

This rearrangement joins TRBV4-3 to TRBJ2-2, with a possible D match to TRBD1 (5 bases). V was trimmed by 0 bases and J by 5 bases, leaving 13 bases between them. The germline CDR1 and CDR2 sequences are LGHNA and YSLEER. The CDR3 has 16 residues. The CDR3 sequence is CASSQDPGWRTGELFF. CDR3 in DNA: TGCGCCAGCAGCCAAGATCCAGGGTGGAGAACCGGGGAGCTGTTTTTT.

This rearrangement joins TRBV19 to TRBJ1-1, with 7 bases that match TRBD1. The CDR3 extends over 14 amino acids. The germline CDR1 and CDR2 sequences are LNHDA and SQIVND (reference sequence). The trim removed 3 bases at V and 3 bases at J, leaving 4 bases unmatched. The CDR3 nucleotides read TGTGCCAGTAGTATTGACAGGGTGTACACTGAAGCTTTCTTT. Amino acids: CASSIDRVYTEAFF.

The chain employs TRBV7-8 and TRBJ1-5, with 8 bases identical to TRBD1. The CDR3 runs to 17 residues. J lost 0 bases, V lost 4 bases, and 8 bases had no gene match. Germline loops: CDR1 SGHVS, CDR2 FQNEAQ. CDR3 DNA sequence: TGTGCCAGCAGCTCCCAGAGGACAGGGATTAGCAATCAGCCCCAGCATTTT. Protein sequence: CASSSQRTGISNQPQHF.

V is TRBV5-1 and J is TRBJ2-7, with D perhaps matching TRBD1 (5 bases). CDR1 and CDR2 from the germline V gene are SGHRS and YFSETQ. The length of the CDR3 is 18 residues. The V and J ends lost 4 bases and 4 bases respectively, with 27 bases between them. The CDR3 DNA reads TGCGCCAGCAGCGTAGCCTCTACTGACAGACCGTTTATATACGAGCAGTACTTC. This encodes CASSVASTDRPFIYEQYF.

In this sample, this clone turned up once. This chain links TRBV2 with TRBJ2-7, with D unclear. The CDR3 length is 13 residues. V lost 3 bases and J lost 1, with 7 bases in between. The germline V gene encodes CDR1 SNHLY and CDR2 FYNNEI. The CDR3 region is CASSDYRSYEQYF. The CDR3 DNA sequence: TGTGCCAGCAGTGATTATCGTTCCTACGAGCAGTACTTC.

This chain connects TRBV19 to TRBJ2-1; D possibly corresponds to TRBD1 (6 bases). The germline V and J ends were trimmed by 9 bases and 4 bases, with 31 bases remaining between them. The CDR3 extends over 19 amino acids. CDR1 and CDR2 (germline): LNHDA, SQIVND (reference sequence). The CDR3: CASEQKSISGAASYNEQFF. CDR3 nucleotide sequence: TGTGCCAGCGAACAAAAAAGTATATCAGGGGCCGCTTCATACAATGAGCAGTTCTTC.

The chain employs TRBV19 and TRBJ1-6; tentatively, D is TRBD1 (6 bases). The V end was cut by 7 bases, the J end by 2 bases, with 12 bases between. This CDR3 comprises 15 residues. CDR1 is LNHDA and CDR2 is SQIVND in the germline V gene (reference sequence). CDR3 sequence (DNA): TGTGCCAGTACCACGGGGGGCCCCTATAATTCACCCCTCCACTTT. As protein: CASTTGGPYNSPLHF. Supplemented by reference TRBV19 and TRBJ1-6, the full variable domain reads DGGITQSPKYLFRKEGQNVTLSCEQNLNHDAMYWYRQDPGQGLRLIYYSQIVNDFQKGDIAEGYSVSREKKESFPLTVTSAQKNPTAFYLCASTTGGPYNSPLHFGNGTRLTVT.

The gene calls are TRBV27 and TRBJ2-1; 10 bases fit TRBD2. CDR3 length equals 14 residues. Germline CDR1 and CDR2: MNHEY and SMNVEV (reference sequence). V lost 6 bases, J lost 4 bases, and 3 bases stayed unmatched. This CDR3 is CASRSAGGYNEQFF. DNA of the CDR3: TGTGCCAGCAGATCAGCGGGAGGGTACAATGAGCAGTTCTTC.

The chain combines TRBV13 with TRBJ2-1; no firm D call. Germline CDR1 PRHDT, CDR2 FYEKMQ (reference sequence). The CDR3 is made up of 14 amino acids. V was shortened by 2 bases and J by 8 bases, with 13 bases between the two germline ends. The CDR3 DNA reads TGTGCCAGCAGCTTATCTGAAAGGCGGTATGAGCAGTTCTTC. As protein: CASSLSERRYEQFF.

The chain links TRBV6-4 to TRBJ2-2, with D unresolved. This CDR3 is built from 13 residues. V gave up 3 bases and J gave up 2 bases, with 4 bases separating them. Germline V CDR1 and CDR2: MRHNA, SNTAGT. The CDR3 nucleotides read TGTGCCAGCAGTGAGGACAACACCGGGGAGCTGTTTTTT. Translating it yields CASSEDNTGELFF.

This clone turned up a few times. The chain is built from TRBV14 and TRBJ2-2, with 10 bases aligning to TRBD1. CDR3 size: 16 residues. The ends lost 2 bases at V and 8 bases at J; junction bases unmatched: 8. Germline V gene lookup returns CDR1 SGHDN and CDR2 FVKESK. The CDR3 spells CASSQRQTGGQGELFF. CDR3 coding DNA: TGTGCCAGCAGCCAAAGACAGACAGGGGGCCAAGGGGAGCTGTTTTTT.

The rearrangement uses TRBV11-1 and TRBJ2-3, with D maybe TRBD2 (6 bases). The germline gives CDR1 SGHAT, CDR2 FQDESV (reference sequence). V dropped 4 bases and J dropped 4 bases, with 9 bases sitting between them. This CDR3 has 13 amino acids. CDR3 in amino acids: CASSSTSSDTQYF. The CDR3 region has the DNA TGTGCCAGCAGCTCCACTAGCTCAGATACGCAGTATTTT.

The V call is TRBV13, the J call TRBJ2-7; D ambiguous. The CDR3 is made up of 13 amino acids. V gave up 2 bases and J gave up 1 base, with 6 bases separating them. Germline-derived CDR1 and CDR2 are PRHDT and FYEKMQ (reference sequence). CDR3 coding DNA: TGTGCCAGCAGCTTAAAAGGTTCCTACGAGCAGTACTTC. Translating gives CASSLKGSYEQYF.

This chain joins TRBV27 and TRBJ2-4; 8 bases are a match to TRBD2. V trimming: 5 bases; J trimming: 6 bases; junction bases outside the gene matches: 6. CDR1 is MNHEY and CDR2 is SMNVEV in the germline V gene (reference sequence). The CDR3 contains 14 residues. This CDR3 is CASSLPGLGNIQYF. DNA for the CDR3: TGTGCCAGCAGTCTCCCGGGACTAGGAAACATTCAGTACTTC.

CDR3 in DNA: TGTGCCAGCAGTCGAGGACAGGGGGCTTATGAAAAACTGTTTTTT. Its translation is CASSRGQGAYEKLFF. This rearrangement joins TRBV27 to TRBJ1-4, with 11 bases lining up with TRBD1. CDR3 length equals 15 residues. Germline-derived CDR1 and CDR2 are MNHEY and SMNVEV (reference sequence). Germline trimming cut 5 bases from V and 6 bases from J; bases unmatched to any gene: 5.

The chain recombines TRBV7-9 with TRBJ1-1; weak D call: TRBD1 (6 bases). Trimming shortened V by 6 bases and J by 6 bases, and 11 bases separated the two germline ends. The germline V gene has CDR1 SEHNR and CDR2 FQNEAQ (reference sequence). This CDR3 spans 12 amino acids. The CDR3 sequence is CASRSTGPEAFF. The CDR3 coding sequence is TGTGCCAGCAGAAGCACAGGGCCTGAAGCTTTCTTT.

V and J are TRBV19 and TRBJ2-5; D is unresolved. V was pared by 2 bases and J by 5 bases, with 12 bases between. CDR3 length: 14 residues. The germline CDR1 and CDR2 sequences are LNHDA and SQIVND (reference sequence). CDR3 DNA sequence: TGTGCCAGTAGTATAACAGTGGGCTGGGAGACCCAGTACTTC. Its protein product is CASSITVGWETQYF.